The rows below give T cell receptor beta chains drawn from one sample of a study of blood T cells in healthy people across ages. TCRdb re-called the 5' RACE reads with MiXCR, one entry per CDR3 protein. The data hold roughly 2 million distinct CDR3 sequences, with around 50% observed a single time. The sequenced sample consisted of blood. All receptors come from a woman aged 40 to 50 in good health. Both conserved end residues are part of each CDR3. D genes are given only for firm matches. The size of a clone is reported for some rows only, either as once, few or many, or as a class for expanded clones.

V gene: TRBV18; D gene: NA; J gene: TRBJ2-7; clone size: NA; CDR3 protein: CASSPTGIYKQYF; CDR3 DNA: TGTGCCAGCTCACCTACAGGAATCTACAAGCAGTACTTC
V gene: TRBV20-1; D gene: TRBD1; J gene: TRBJ1-2; clone size: few; CDR3 protein: CSARDQDRGDYGYTF; CDR3 DNA: TGCAGTGCTAGAGATCAGGACAGGGGGGACTATGGCTACACCTTC
V gene: TRBV20-1; D gene: NA; J gene: TRBJ1-4; clone size: NA; CDR3 protein: CSASFRSEKLFF; CDR3 DNA: TGCAGTGCTAGTTTCCGCAGTGAAAAACTGTTTTTT
V gene: TRBV7-2; D gene: NA; J gene: TRBJ2-7; clone size: NA; CDR3 protein: CASSLGGWDSYEQYF; CDR3 DNA: TGTGCCAGCAGCTTAGGCGGTTGGGACTCCTACGAGCAGTACTTC
V gene: TRBV5-6; D gene: NA; J gene: TRBJ1-1; clone size: NA; CDR3 protein: CASSSAGTEEAFF; CDR3 DNA: TGTGCCAGCAGCTCGGCCGGGACTGAAGAAGCTTTCTTT
V gene: TRBV9; D gene: NA; J gene: TRBJ2-3; clone size: few; CDR3 protein: CASSGGGWGTDTQYF; CDR3 DNA: TGTGCCAGCAGCGGAGGGGGGTGGGGTACAGATACGCAGTATTTT
V gene: TRBV2; D gene: NA; J gene: TRBJ2-7; clone size: NA; CDR3 protein: CASSMSRDRYNEQYF; CDR3 DNA: TGTGCCAGCAGTATGTCTCGAGACCGCTACAATGAGCAGTACTTC
V gene: TRBV12-3/TRBV12-4; D gene: TRBD1; J gene: TRBJ2-7; clone size: NA; CDR3 protein: CASLGTGAYEQYF; CDR3 DNA: TGTGCCAGCCTTGGGACAGGGGCTTACGAGCAGTACTTC
V gene: TRBV2; D gene: TRBD1; J gene: TRBJ2-7; clone size: NA; CDR3 protein: CASRDRGVYEQYF; CDR3 DNA: TGTGCCAGCAGAGACAGGGGAGTCTACGAGCAGTACTTC
V gene: TRBV12-3/TRBV12-4; D gene: NA; J gene: TRBJ1-2; clone size: NA; CDR3 protein: CASSASGRDHYGYTF; CDR3 DNA: TGTGCCAGCAGTGCGTCGGGCAGGGATCACTATGGCTACACCTTC
V gene: TRBV20-1; D gene: TRBD2; J gene: TRBJ2-3; clone size: few; CDR3 protein: CSVAGAGLKPTDTQYF; CDR3 DNA: TGCAGTGTCGCCGGAGCGGGACTCAAACCCACAGATACGCAGTATTTT
V gene: TRBV10-3; D gene: NA; J gene: TRBJ2-5; clone size: NA; CDR3 protein: CAIGGPPYNEQYF; CDR3 DNA: TGTGCCATCGGGGGGCCCCCCTACAATGAGCAGTACTTC
V gene: TRBV5-1; D gene: NA; J gene: TRBJ2-5; clone size: NA; CDR3 protein: CASRPQPHQETQYF; CDR3 DNA: TGCGCCAGCAGGCCACAGCCTCATCAAGAGACCCAGTACTTC
V gene: TRBV19; D gene: NA; J gene: TRBJ2-1; clone size: NA; CDR3 protein: CASSIGGGRGADEQFF; CDR3 DNA: TGTGCCAGTAGTATAGGTGGGGGCAGGGGGGCGGATGAGCAGTTCTTC
V gene: TRBV7-2; D gene: NA; J gene: TRBJ1-2; clone size: NA; CDR3 protein: CASSRPTGSGGYTF; CDR3 DNA: TGTGCCAGCAGCCGACCTACAGGGTCTGGTGGCTACACCTTC